This T cell receptor beta chain was identified during a study of blood T cells in healthy people across ages. Primers used in a second PCR of about 7 to 11 cycles were a sample-barcoded 5' primer and a J-beta primer mix. One entry per CDR3 protein, called by TCRdb with MiXCR from the 5' RACE reads. The sample holds about 570,000 distinct CDR3 sequences, 25% to 30% seen once. In terms of origin and age, donors were healthy Caucasian individuals from Russia aged about 6 to 90. The specimen sequenced was blood. This receptor was obtained from a woman in her 70s in good health.

CDR3 sequence reads: CASSPPEGTNIQYF. CDR3 coding DNA: TGTGCCAGCTCACCACCGGAGGGAACAAACATTCAGTACTTC. The chain is built from TRBV18 and TRBJ2-4, with D possibly being TRBD2 (6 bases). Germline CDR1 and CDR2: KGHSH and LQKENI. CDR3 size: 14 residues. Trimming took off 0 bases at V and 6 bases at J, with 9 bases between the two ends.